This TCR beta chain was observed in a study of shared clonotypes between healthy human individuals. About the research overall: Each donor's CD8 memory used one plate, CD8 naive two, each CD4 subset three.

This clone is a singleton in its sample. Its target is not known. Germline V lookup: CDR1 SGHRS, CDR2 YFSETQ. The CDR3 consists of 17 residues. J lost 0 bases, V lost 6 bases, and 13 bases had no gene match. Study results and limitations: Generation probabilities of non-shared clonotypes were lower (relative to those shared by all four donors).

Assay: immunoSEQ multiplex PCR; the TCRdb copy retains only in-frame clones and omits some. The sample consists of a few hundred thousand clones, around 67% of them appearing once. Input material: memory CD4+ T cells sorted from blood. The subset: CD45RA-negative fraction. The V gene is TRBV5-1, the J gene TRBJ2-3, with TRBD2 matching over 7 bases. The receptor comes from a man in his thirties or forties in good health. The CDR3 region has the DNA TGCGCCAGCACTTTCATCCCCGCTAGCGGAAGCACAGATACGCAGTATTTT. Protein product: CASTFIPASGSTDTQYF.